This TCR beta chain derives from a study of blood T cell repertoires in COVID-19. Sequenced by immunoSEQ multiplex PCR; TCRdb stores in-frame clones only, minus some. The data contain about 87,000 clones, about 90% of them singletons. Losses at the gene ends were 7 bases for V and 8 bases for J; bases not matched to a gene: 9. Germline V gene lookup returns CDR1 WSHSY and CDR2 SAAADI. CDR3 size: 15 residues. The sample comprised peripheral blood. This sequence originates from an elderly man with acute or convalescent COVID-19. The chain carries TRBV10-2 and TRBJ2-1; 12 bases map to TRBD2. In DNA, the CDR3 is TGCGCCAGCAACCGACTAGCGGGAGCACTTGATGAGCAGTTCTTC. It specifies CASNRLAGALDEQFF.